One T cell receptor (beta chain) is described in this entry. The same CDR3 arises from other DNA sequences in this sample as well. Trimming took off 5 bases at V and 7 bases at J, with 12 bases between the two ends. There are 12 residues in the CDR3. The germline CDR1 and CDR2 sequences are SEHNR and FQNEAQ (reference sequence). This sample was included in a study of control samples from healthy donors and cancer patients. Using immunoSEQ multiplex PCR, the repertoire was profiled, and TCRdb retains in-frame clones only, with some absent. The sample has around 76,000 clones, about 95% seen once. The sample taken for sequencing was blood. The chain uses TRBV7-9 and TRBJ2-7, with TRBD2 as a possible D gene (5 bases). The receptor's source is a woman aged 40 to 49 in good health. The CDR3, as DNA: TGTGCCAGCAGCCGGGGTCTTAGGGAGCAGTACTTC. Encoded protein: CASSRGLREQYF.